This T cell receptor beta chain comes out of a study of cytomegalovirus exposure and HLA in healthy donors. Whole-study results and caveats: The authors judged a highly shared variant cluster likely a sequencing artifact.

As regards this clone: What it binds is not known.

In the PCR, 60 Vbeta and 13 Jbeta primers were used. The data were produced by immunoSEQ multiplex PCR, yet TCRdb's version contains in-frame clones alone and is incomplete. Counted here are approximately 150,000 clones, 72% occurring once; the ten biggest clones make up about 2.5%. Trimming took 4 bases from V and 6 from J, leaving 10 bases between them. This CDR3 has 13 amino acids. The germline gives CDR1 LNHDA, CDR2 SQIVND (reference sequence). Each donor was healthy, and each was a bone marrow donor. The V and J genes are TRBV19 and TRBJ1-5; D might be TRBD1 (5 bases). Sequencing was performed on PBMCs. The source of this sequence is a human donor in good health. The CDR3 region is CASSTGYGQPQHF. CDR3 nucleotides: TGTGCCAGTAGTACAGGGTACGGTCAGCCCCAGCATTTT.